This T cell receptor (beta chain) appears in the sequencing data of a study of regulatory T cells in long-lasting Graves disease. Noted time point: persistent/refractory GD, antithyroid drugs over 5 years with positive TRAb. Extracted RNA from PBMCs served as the source of the TCR library. Library construction for TCR beta used iRepertoire HTBI primers and Arm-PCR of CDR3 regions. TCRdb redid the calling of the multiplex PCR reads with MiXCR, one entry per CDR3 protein. This sample carries some 330,000 distinct CDR3 sequences, 23% of them seen once, and the ten largest clones take 25% to 35%. This clonotype occurred a few times. Its matching antigen is unknown. One end of the junction varies from germline; a read error may be responsible. The CDR3 has 15 amino acids. Germline V lookup: CDR1 MRHNA, CDR2 SNTAGT. Study findings and constraints: TCR diversity was lower in persistent than newly diagnosed Graves' disease. Analysis covered peripheral blood alone, not thyroid tissue.

The clonotype comes from a woman aged 40 to 49 with Graves disease. Sequencing was performed on peripheral blood mononuclear cells (PBMCs), taken when the disease was refractory, from a patient treated with antithyroid drugs. This chain joins TRBV6-4 and TRBJ1-4; unclear D gene. The CDR3: CASSYSAGTNEKLFF. CDR3 coding DNA: TGTGCCAGCAGTTACTCGGCAGGAACTAATGAAAAACTGTTTTTT.